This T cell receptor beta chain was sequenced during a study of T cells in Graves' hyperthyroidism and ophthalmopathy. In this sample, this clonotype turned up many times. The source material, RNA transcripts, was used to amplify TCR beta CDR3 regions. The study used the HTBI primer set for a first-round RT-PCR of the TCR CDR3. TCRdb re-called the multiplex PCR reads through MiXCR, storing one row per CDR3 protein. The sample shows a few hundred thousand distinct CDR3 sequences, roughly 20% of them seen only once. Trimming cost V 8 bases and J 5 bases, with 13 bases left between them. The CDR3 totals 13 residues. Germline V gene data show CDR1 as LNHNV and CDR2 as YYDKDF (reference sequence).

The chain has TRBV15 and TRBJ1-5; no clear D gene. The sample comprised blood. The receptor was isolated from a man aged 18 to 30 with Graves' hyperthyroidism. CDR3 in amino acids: CATAPAGHQPQHF. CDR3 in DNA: TGTGCCACCGCACCCGCCGGACATCAGCCCCAGCATTTT.